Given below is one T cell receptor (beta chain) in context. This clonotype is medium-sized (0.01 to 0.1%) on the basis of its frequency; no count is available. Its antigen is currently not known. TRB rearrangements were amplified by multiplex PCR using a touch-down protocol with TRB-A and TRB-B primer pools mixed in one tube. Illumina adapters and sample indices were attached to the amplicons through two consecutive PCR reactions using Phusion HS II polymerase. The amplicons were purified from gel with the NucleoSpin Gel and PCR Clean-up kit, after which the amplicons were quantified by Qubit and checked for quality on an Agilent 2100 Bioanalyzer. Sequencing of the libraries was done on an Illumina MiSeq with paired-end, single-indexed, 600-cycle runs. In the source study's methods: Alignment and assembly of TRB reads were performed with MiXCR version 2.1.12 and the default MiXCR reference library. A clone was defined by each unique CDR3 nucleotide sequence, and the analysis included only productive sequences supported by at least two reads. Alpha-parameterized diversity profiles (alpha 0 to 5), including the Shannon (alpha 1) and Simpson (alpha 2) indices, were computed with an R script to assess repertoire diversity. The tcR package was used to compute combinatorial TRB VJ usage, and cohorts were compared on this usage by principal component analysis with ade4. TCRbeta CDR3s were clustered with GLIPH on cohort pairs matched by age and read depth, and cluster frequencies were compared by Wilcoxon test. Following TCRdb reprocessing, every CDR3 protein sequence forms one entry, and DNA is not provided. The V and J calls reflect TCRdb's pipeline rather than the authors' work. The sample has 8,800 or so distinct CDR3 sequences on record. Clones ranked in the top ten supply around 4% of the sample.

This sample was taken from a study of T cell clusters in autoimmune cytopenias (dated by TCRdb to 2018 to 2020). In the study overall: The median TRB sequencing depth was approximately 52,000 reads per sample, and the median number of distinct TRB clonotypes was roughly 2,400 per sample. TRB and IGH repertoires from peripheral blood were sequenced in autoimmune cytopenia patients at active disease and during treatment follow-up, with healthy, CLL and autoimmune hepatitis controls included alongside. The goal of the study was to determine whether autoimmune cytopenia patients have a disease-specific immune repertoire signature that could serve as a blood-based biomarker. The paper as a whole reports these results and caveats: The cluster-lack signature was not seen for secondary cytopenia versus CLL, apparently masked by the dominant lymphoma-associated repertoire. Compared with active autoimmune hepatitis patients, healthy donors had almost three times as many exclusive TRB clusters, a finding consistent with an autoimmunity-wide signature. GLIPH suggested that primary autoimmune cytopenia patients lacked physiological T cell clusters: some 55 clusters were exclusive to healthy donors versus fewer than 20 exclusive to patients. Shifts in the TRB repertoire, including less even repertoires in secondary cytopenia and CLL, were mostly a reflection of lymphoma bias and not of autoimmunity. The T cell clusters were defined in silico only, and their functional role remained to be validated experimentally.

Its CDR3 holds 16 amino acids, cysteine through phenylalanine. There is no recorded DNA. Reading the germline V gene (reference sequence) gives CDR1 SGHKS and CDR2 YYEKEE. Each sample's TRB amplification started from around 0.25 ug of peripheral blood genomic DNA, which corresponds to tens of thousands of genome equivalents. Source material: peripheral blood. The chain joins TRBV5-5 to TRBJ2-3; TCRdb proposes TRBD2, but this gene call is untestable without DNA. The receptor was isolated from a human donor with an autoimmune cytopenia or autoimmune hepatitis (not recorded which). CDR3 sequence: CASSSLAGGRPDTQYF. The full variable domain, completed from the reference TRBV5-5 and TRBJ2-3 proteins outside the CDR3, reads DAGVTQSPTHLIKTRGQQVTLRCSPISGHKSVSWYQQVLGQGPQFIFQYYEKEERGRGNFPDRFSARQFPNYSSELNVNALLLGDSALYLCASSSLAGGRPDTQYFGPGTRLTVL.